The next 11 T cell receptor beta chains were all read from a single sample in a study of blood T cell repertoires in COVID-19. Repertoires were generated with immunoSEQ multiplex PCR, while TCRdb's copy carries only in-frame clones and drops some. The sample contains around 180,000 clones, 88% of which appear only once. Sequenced: peripheral blood. The receptors come from a human donor in a cohort sampled during active COVID-19.

The chain is built from TRBV6-6 and TRBJ2-5; 8 nucleotides match TRBD2. The CDR3 sequence is 15 residues long. Trimming cost V 0 bases and J 4 bases; bases outside gene matches: 4. Per the germline V gene, CDR1 is MNHNY and CDR2 is SVGAGI (reference sequence). CDR3 sequence: CASSYSGTRVETQYF. The CDR3 region has the DNA TGTGCCAGCAGTTACTCGGGGACTAGGGTAGAGACCCAGTACTTC.

The chain recombines TRBV7-2 with TRBJ2-7; possibly TRBD2 for D (6 bases). Germline loops: CDR1 SGHTA, CDR2 FQGNSA. This CDR3 region has 14 residues. The V and J ends lost 6 bases and 7 bases respectively, with 19 bases between them. In DNA, the CDR3 is TGTGCCAGCAGTTCGGGACTGACGACTTGGGAGCAGTACTTC. Amino acid sequence: CASSSGLTTWEQYF. The full variable domain, completed using reference TRBV7-2 and TRBJ2-7, is GAGVSQSPSNKVTEKGKDVELRCDPISGHTALYWYRQSLGQGLEFLIYFQGNSAPDKSGLPSDRFSAERTGGSVSTLTIQRTQQEDSAVYLCASSSGLTTWEQYFGPGTRLTVT.

This clone was detected only once. The chain employs TRBV19 and TRBJ1-1; D is ambiguous. This CDR3 contains 12 residues. The V end was cut by 8 bases, the J end by 1 base, with 8 bases between. Germline V gene data show CDR1 as LNHDA and CDR2 as SQIVND (reference sequence). CDR3 protein: CASGLWNTEAFF. In DNA form, the CDR3 reads TGTGCCAGTGGCCTGTGGAACACTGAAGCTTTCTTT.

This rearrangement joins TRBV6-2 or TRBV6-3 to TRBJ2-2; 8 bases map to TRBD2. The CDR3 extends over 19 amino acids. The V gene end was trimmed by 2 bases and the J gene end by 0 bases; junction bases not matched to a gene: 11. Germline V CDR1 and CDR2: MNHEY, SVGEGT. Here the CDR3 DNA reads TGTGCCAGCAGTTACAACAGTTGGCGGGAGGCCTCGAACACCGGGGAGCTGTTTTTT. Translated: CASSYNSWREASNTGELFF.

The CDR3 DNA follows: TGTGCCAGCAGTTTAAGAGGCGGGGGGGGCGAGCAGTACTTC. Protein sequence: CASSLRGGGGEQYF. The V and J genes are TRBV28 and TRBJ2-7, with 9 bases fitting TRBD2. The ends lost 2 bases at V and 6 bases at J; junction bases unmatched: 5. This CDR3 comprises 14 residues. Germline V CDR1 and CDR2: MDHEN, SYDVKM.

This chain connects TRBV6-1 to TRBJ1-2, with a weak D call TRBD1 (5 bases). CDR1 and CDR2 from the germline V gene are MNHNS and SASEGT. The CDR3 totals 11 residues. Trimming shortened V by 3 bases and J by 9 bases, and 8 bases separated the two germline ends. CDR3 sequence (DNA): TGTGCCAGCAGTGACGGGGGACGCTACACCTTC. Protein product: CASSDGGRYTF.

The rearrangement joins TRBV28 to TRBJ1-4; D perhaps matches TRBD1 (5 bases). V was pared by 3 bases and J by 8 bases, with 16 bases between. The CDR3 has 15 residues. Germline V lookup: CDR1 MDHEN, CDR2 SYDVKM. In nucleotides, the CDR3 is TGTGCCAGCAGTTTGATTCAAGGGGCCACCGAAAAACTGTTTTTT. Amino acid sequence: CASSLIQGATEKLFF.

This sequence joins TRBV28 and TRBJ1-4, with 9 bases matching TRBD1. This CDR3 has 15 amino acids. J was trimmed by 8 bases and V by 6 bases; bases with no gene match: 10. Germline-derived CDR1 and CDR2 are MDHEN and SYDVKM. CDR3 sequence reads: CASSTYRGLREKLFF. CDR3 nucleotides: TGTGCCAGCAGCACCTACAGGGGGCTGAGGGAAAAACTGTTTTTT.

V and J are TRBV4-3 and TRBJ2-3; D possibly corresponds to TRBD2 (5 bases). The V gene lost 3 bases and the J gene lost 2 bases, with 12 bases spanning the gap. Germline CDR1 reads LGHNA; CDR2 reads YSLEER. The CDR3 is 15 amino acids. CDR3 amino acids: CASSHGEFPTDTQYF. As DNA, the CDR3 is TGCGCCAGCAGCCATGGGGAGTTCCCCACAGATACGCAGTATTTT.

Only a few counts were recorded for this clone. This chain connects TRBV28 to TRBJ1-3, with D possibly being TRBD1 (6 bases). The CDR3 is 13 amino acids. V gave up 7 bases and J gave up 4 bases, with 11 bases separating them. Germline loops: CDR1 MDHEN, CDR2 SYDVKM. The CDR3: CASKRGKGNTIYF. CDR3 coding DNA: TGTGCCAGCAAAAGGGGGAAAGGAAACACCATATATTTT.

The genes are TRBV24-1 and TRBJ2-1, with a possible D match to TRBD1 (6 bases). CDR3 length: 13 residues. Looked up from germline, CDR1 is KGHDR and CDR2 is SFDVKD. Trimming took 9 bases from V and 0 from J, leaving 8 bases between them. The CDR3 loop reads CATGTNSYNEQFF. The CDR3 bases are TGTGCCACCGGGACAAACTCCTACAATGAGCAGTTCTTC.